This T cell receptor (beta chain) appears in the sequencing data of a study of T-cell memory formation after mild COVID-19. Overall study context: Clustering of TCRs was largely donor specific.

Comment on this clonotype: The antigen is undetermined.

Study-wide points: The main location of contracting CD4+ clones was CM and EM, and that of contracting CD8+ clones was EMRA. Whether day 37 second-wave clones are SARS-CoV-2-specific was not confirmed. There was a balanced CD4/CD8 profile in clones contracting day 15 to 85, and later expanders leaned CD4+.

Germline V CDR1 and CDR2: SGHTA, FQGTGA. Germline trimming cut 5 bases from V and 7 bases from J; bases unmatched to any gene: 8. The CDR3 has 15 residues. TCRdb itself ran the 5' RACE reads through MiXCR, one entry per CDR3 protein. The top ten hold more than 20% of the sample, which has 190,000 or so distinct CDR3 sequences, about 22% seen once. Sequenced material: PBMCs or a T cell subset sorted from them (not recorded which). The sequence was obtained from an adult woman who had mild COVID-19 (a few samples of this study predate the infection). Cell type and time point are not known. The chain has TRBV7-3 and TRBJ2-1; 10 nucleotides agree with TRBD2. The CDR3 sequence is CASSQSGREGNEQFF. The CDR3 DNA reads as TGTGCCAGCAGCCAAAGCGGGAGGGAGGGGAATGAGCAGTTCTTC.